This record looks at one T cell receptor beta chain sequence and its context. This sample is drawn from a study of blood T cell repertoires in COVID-19. In the study overall: T cells, B-cell-depleted T cells, or PBMCs provided the cDNA or gDNA that served as material.

Germline V gene data show CDR1 as KGHSH and CDR2 as LQKENI. This CDR3 has 17 amino acids. Trimming removed 1 base from V and 3 bases from J, with 15 bases in between. TCRdb's copy holds only in-frame clones and misses some; the assay was immunoSEQ multiplex PCR. The table shows some 170,000 clones, with approximately 80% occurring only once. Source material: PBMCs or T cells enriched from blood (not recorded which). V and J are TRBV18 and TRBJ2-2, with D tentatively TRBD1 (6 bases). The origin of this receptor is a man in his forties or fifties who had recovered from COVID-19. The DNA for the CDR3 is TGTGCCAGCTCACCACTGTCTGCGGACAGAGACACCGGGGAGCTGTTTTTT. As protein: CASSPLSADRDTGELFF.